The 32 T cell receptor beta chains listed next were all sequenced from one sample in a study of patients and donors after allogeneic stem cell transplantation (TCRdb year 2020). The library was prepared using RT-PCR. The sequencer listed for this sample is NextSeq 550. Starting from the raw public reads, TCRdb applied fastp trimming at Q25, assembled clones with MiXCR and retained in-frame beta chains. Each entry merges the rows of one CDR3 protein and shows their most common DNA and genes. The sample profile shows 190,000 or so distinct CDR3 sequences; 41% of them were found once. The ten largest clones take up 33% of the sample. The sample taken for sequencing was blood, either unsorted or a sorted T cell fraction (not recorded which). These receptors came from a human donor who was either an allogeneic HSCT recipient or a stem cell or donor lymphocyte infusion donor (not recorded which). It is not recorded whose cells these are; they may come from a transplant donor.

CDR3 region: CASSFARQGRDQPQHF. CDR3 DNA sequence: TGTGCCAGCAGCTTCGCTCGACAGGGGCGGGATCAGCCCCAGCATTTT. The chain has TRBV7-2 and TRBJ1-5, with TRBD1 identical over 8 bases. J was trimmed by 5 bases and V by 3 bases; bases with no gene match: 9. This CDR3 has 16 amino acids. Germline loops: CDR1 SGHTA, CDR2 FQGNSA.

This clonotype was seen a few times. J is TRBJ1-6 and V is TRBV9; D possibly corresponds to TRBD1 (5 bases). V was pared by 4 bases and J by 7 bases, with 15 bases between. From germline, CDR1 is SGDLS and CDR2 YYNGEE. This CDR3 is 15 amino acids long. CDR3 DNA: TGTGCCAGCAGCCCACGGGGGGAACCGAATTCACCCCTCCACTTT. As protein: CASSPRGEPNSPLHF.

The genes are TRBV13 and TRBJ2-2; D may be TRBD2 (6 bases). Trimming pared 4 bases from V and 0 bases from J, leaving 12 bases between. The CDR3 is 16 residues long. Germline CDR1 PRHDT, CDR2 FYEKMQ (reference sequence). CDR3 sequence (DNA): TGTGCCAGCAGCTCCGGGACTGACCCGAACACCGGGGAGCTGTTTTTT. Amino acids: CASSSGTDPNTGELFF.

A few counts support this clonotype. The rearrangement joins TRBV9 to TRBJ1-2; D unclear. V dropped 0 bases and J dropped 0 bases, with 6 bases sitting between them. The CDR3 covers 14 residues. Germline CDR1 SGDLS, CDR2 YYNGEE. The CDR3 sequence is CASSVGAANYGYTF. In nucleotides, the CDR3 is TGTGCCAGCAGCGTAGGCGCAGCTAACTATGGCTACACCTTC. Full variable domain (rest looked up from reference TRBV9 and TRBJ1-2): DSGVTQTPKHLITATGQRVTLRCSPRSGDLSVYWYQQSLDQGLQFLIQYYNGEERAKGNILERFSAQQFPDLHSELNLSSLELGDSALYFCASSVGAANYGYTFGSGTRLTVV.

This chain joins TRBV12-3 or TRBV12-4 and TRBJ1-1; no reliable D call. With 6 bases removed from V and 6 bases from J, the gap between germline ends came to 8 bases. The CDR3 sequence is 11 residues long. The CDR3 DNA reads TGTGCCAGCAGCCCCCATCCTGAAGCTTTCTTT. As protein: CASSPHPEAFF.

V is TRBV4-3 and J is TRBJ2-2; the D gene could be TRBD1 or TRBD2 (5 bases each). This CDR3 comprises 16 residues. V lost 0 bases and J lost 8, with 16 bases in between. Germline V gene sequence: CDR1 LGHNA, CDR2 YSLEER. The CDR3 DNA reads TGCGCCAGCAGCCAAGAACTAGGGGCGGTTGTGGGGGAGCTGTTTTTT. Protein: CASSQELGAVVGELFF.

This chain joins TRBV12-3 or TRBV12-4 and TRBJ1-1, with 7 bases that match TRBD1. Trimming took 6 bases from V and 4 from J; bases not matched to a gene: 5. The CDR3 extends over 13 amino acids. Here the CDR3 DNA reads TGTGCCAGCAGCCTCAGGGGGGCCACTGAAGCTTTCTTT. Protein product: CASSLRGATEAFF.

The V gene is TRBV25-1, the J gene TRBJ1-6; D unresolved. V was clipped by 2 bases and J by 7 bases, with 6 bases between them. This CDR3 is built from 13 residues. Germline V CDR1 and CDR2: MGHDK, SYGVNS. The CDR3 spells CASSESTNSPLHF. The CDR3 DNA is TGTGCCAGCAGTGAAAGTACCAATTCACCCCTCCACTTT.

The table lists this clonotype with a few counts. The V and J genes are TRBV2 and TRBJ1-3; D unclear. The V and J ends lost 7 bases and 0 bases respectively, with 7 bases between them. CDR1 is SNHLY, CDR2 FYNNEI, per germline. The CDR3 is made up of 13 amino acids. The CDR3 DNA reads as TGTGCCAGCACCGGGGACTCTGGAAACACCATATATTTT. Its translation: CASTGDSGNTIYF.

J is TRBJ1-2 and V is TRBV3-1, with no clear D. The CDR3 consists of 16 residues. V gave up 0 bases and J gave up 6 bases, with 17 bases separating them. Germline V lookup: CDR1 LGHDT, CDR2 YNNKEL (reference sequence). The CDR3, as DNA: TGTGCCAGCAGCCAAGAAGGGAGGACCGCCTTCGATGGCTACACCTTC. The encoded protein is CASSQEGRTAFDGYTF.

The chain combines TRBV28 with TRBJ1-1; D unresolved. The CDR3 spans 11 residues. CDR1 MDHEN and CDR2 SYDVKM come from the germline V gene. V lost 5 bases, J lost 5 bases, and 6 bases lay in between. The CDR3 here is CASSQYTEAFF. The CDR3 DNA follows: TGTGCCAGCAGTCAATATACTGAAGCTTTCTTT.

The chain carries TRBV4-2 and TRBJ1-2; TRBD1 matches 7 bases. This CDR3 has 18 residues. In germline, CDR1 is LGHNA, CDR2 YNFKEQ. V lost 0 bases, J lost 8 bases, and 18 bases stayed unmatched. CDR3 sequence reads: CASSQEESRIRGRGGYTF. CDR3 DNA sequence: TGTGCCAGCAGCCAAGAAGAATCCCGAATCAGGGGGAGGGGCGGCTACACCTTC.

This chain connects TRBV7-9 to TRBJ2-3; 11 bases align to TRBD1. CDR1 SEHNR and CDR2 FQNEAQ come from the germline V gene (reference sequence). V trimming: 9 bases; J trimming: 6 bases; junction bases outside the gene matches: 8. The length of the CDR3 is 14 residues. The CDR3 sequence: CASSGQGAGDTQYF. The CDR3 coding sequence is TGTGCCAGTTCTGGACAGGGGGCTGGGGATACGCAGTATTTT.

The rearrangement links TRBV29-1 to TRBJ1-1, with D hard to call. Per the germline V gene, CDR1 is SQVTM and CDR2 is ANQGSEA. The CDR3 contains 13 residues. Trimming cost V 0 bases and J 4 bases, with 9 bases left between them. The chain's CDR3 is CSVEEGRATEAFF. Here the CDR3 DNA reads TGCAGCGTTGAAGAGGGCCGGGCCACTGAAGCTTTCTTT.

This clonotype was observed a few times. The chain recombines TRBV29-1 with TRBJ2-1, with D hard to call. This CDR3 has 14 residues. Trimming took 6 bases from V and 0 from J, leaving 12 bases between them. The germline CDR1 and CDR2 sequences are SQVTM and ANQGSEA. The CDR3, as DNA: TGCAGCGTGACCCTCTACAGCTCCTACAATGAGCAGTTCTTC. This translates into CSVTLYSSYNEQFF.

The chain is built from TRBV6-2 or TRBV6-3 and TRBJ2-7; D may be TRBD1 (6 bases). Germline V gene data show CDR1 as MNHEY and CDR2 as SVGEGT. Trimming pared 0 bases from V and 1 base from J, leaving 13 bases between. This CDR3 contains 16 residues. The CDR3 loop is CASSYSIRDKSYEQYF. The CDR3 region has the DNA TGTGCCAGCAGTTACTCGATCCGGGACAAGTCCTACGAGCAGTACTTC.

This clonotype was counted many times. V is TRBV18 and J is TRBJ1-5; D unresolved. Germline values: CDR1 KGHSH, CDR2 LQKENI. V lost 3 bases and J 5 bases, leaving 8 bases between the germline ends. The CDR3 sequence is 13 residues long. For the CDR3, the DNA is TGTGCCAGCTCACCCCGTGGGGATCAGCCCCAGCATTTT. Its translation: CASSPRGDQPQHF.

The rearrangement uses TRBV29-1 and TRBJ1-2, with 7 bases matching TRBD1. The V and J ends lost 3 bases and 7 bases, in that order; junction bases with no gene match: 11. Germline V CDR1 and CDR2: SQVTM, ANQGSEA. This CDR3 has 14 amino acids. CDR3 bases: TGCAGCGTTGACATATCGCAGGGGGGCTCTGGCTACACCTTC. It translates to CSVDISQGGSGYTF. The whole variable domain, remainder taken from reference TRBV29-1 and TRBJ1-2, is SAVISQKPSRDICQRGTSLTIQCQVDSQVTMMFWYRQQPGQSLTLIATANQGSEATYESGFVIDKFPISRPNLTFSTLTVSNMSPEDSSIYLCSVDISQGGSGYTFGSGTRLTVV.

V usage is TRBV6-5 and J usage is TRBJ2-1; a weak D match, TRBD1 (6 bases). Germline loops: CDR1 MNHEY, CDR2 SVGAGI. The V end was cut by 6 bases, the J end by 4 bases, with 13 bases between. The CDR3 sequence is 14 residues long. CDR3 protein: CASSYGQGYNEQFF. CDR3 in DNA: TGTGCCAGCAGCTACGGCCAGGGGTACAATGAGCAGTTCTTC.

The rearrangement joins TRBV7-7 to TRBJ2-2, with D perhaps matching TRBD2 (6 bases). The V end lost 5 bases, the J end lost 10 bases, and 17 bases lay between the germline ends. The CDR3 length is 14 residues. CDR1 and CDR2 from the germline V gene are SSHAT and FNYEAQ (reference sequence). The CDR3 DNA is TGTGCCAGCAGCCCCTCTCCCGGGAGCCCGGAGCTGTTTTTT. Translated: CASSPSPGSPELFF.

V is TRBV4-3 and J is TRBJ2-1, with D tentatively TRBD1 or TRBD2 (5 bases each). Deletions cut 1 base from V and 8 bases from J, with 12 bases between. Germline V gene data show CDR1 as LGHNA and CDR2 as YSLEER. The CDR3 extends over 14 amino acids. The CDR3 DNA sequence: TGCGCCAGCAGCCAAGTTCAGGGACCAGATGAGCAGTTCTTC. Amino acid sequence: CASSQVQGPDEQFF.

V usage is TRBV12-3 or TRBV12-4 and J usage is TRBJ1-5; tentatively, D is TRBD1 (5 bases). CDR3 length equals 15 residues. Trimming shortened V by 3 bases and J by 6 bases, and 15 bases separated the two germline ends. CDR3 region: CASSFLRESGQPQHF. The CDR3 bases are TGTGCCAGCAGTTTCCTCAGGGAAAGTGGTCAGCCCCAGCATTTT.

The chain couples TRBV7-9 to TRBJ1-2; D perhaps matches TRBD1 (5 bases). The germline V gene has CDR1 SEHNR and CDR2 FQNEAQ (reference sequence). CDR3 size: 17 residues. The V end lost 5 bases, the J end lost 7 bases, and 26 bases lay between the germline ends. CDR3 protein: CASSPNQQGPGEGGYTF. For the CDR3, the DNA is TGTGCCAGCAGCCCGAACCAGCAGGGCCCGGGAGAAGGTGGCTACACCTTC.

This clonotype came up many times. V usage is TRBV7-2 and J usage is TRBJ2-5; D unclear. V lost 3 bases, J lost 5 bases, and 16 bases lay in between. This CDR3 region has 15 residues. Germline V gives CDR1 SGHTA, CDR2 FQGNSA. DNA of the CDR3: TGTGCCAGCAGCTTGTTGAGAAGGGAAGGGGAGACCCAGTACTTC. It encodes CASSLLRREGETQYF.

The chain has TRBV6-5 and TRBJ2-7; 8 positions agree with TRBD2. CDR1 is MNHEY, CDR2 SVGAGI, per germline. The CDR3 covers 13 residues. The V and J ends lost 4 bases and 3 bases, in that order; junction bases with no gene match: 2. In DNA form, the CDR3 reads TGTGCCAGCAGTTCACGGGGGGGCTACGAGCAGTACTTC. Residues: CASSSRGGYEQYF.

This chain links TRBV5-1 with TRBJ1-4; 8 bases fit TRBD1. The CDR3 length is 15 residues. Germline CDR1 reads SGHRS; CDR2 reads YFSETQ. V lost 0 bases and J lost 6; bases outside the gene matches: 4. The CDR3 loop reads CASSLAGTGHEKLFF. CDR3 bases: TGCGCCAGCAGCTTGGCCGGGACAGGCCATGAAAAACTGTTTTTT.

The rearrangement joins TRBV4-3 to TRBJ2-7; TRBD2 agrees at 12 bases. J lost 3 bases, V lost 1 base, and 1 base had no gene match. CDR3 length equals 15 residues. The germline CDR1 and CDR2 sequences are LGHNA and YSLEER. This CDR3 is CASSQGTSGIYEQYF. CDR3 sequence (DNA): TGCGCCAGCAGCCAAGGGACTAGCGGGATCTACGAGCAGTACTTC.

The chain carries TRBV20-1 and TRBJ2-1; 9 nucleotides match TRBD1. Germline loops: CDR1 DFQATT, CDR2 SNEGSKA (reference sequence). CDR3 size: 12 residues. V was pared by 5 bases and J by 7 bases, with 3 bases of the junction left unmatched. The CDR3 DNA reads as TGCAGTGCTGTAGGACAGGGGAATGAGCAGTTCTTC. This codes for CSAVGQGNEQFF.

This clonotype was counted once. The V call is TRBV19, the J call TRBJ2-7; tentative D call: TRBD1 (5 bases). This CDR3 is built from 13 residues. The germline CDR1 and CDR2 sequences are LNHDA and SQIVND (reference sequence). V dropped 0 bases and J dropped 7 bases, with 10 bases sitting between them. The DNA of the CDR3 is TGTGCCAGTAGTATAGATCTCCAGGGTGAGCAGTACTTC. Protein sequence: CASSIDLQGEQYF.

A few counts support this clonotype. The chain employs TRBV12-3 or TRBV12-4 and TRBJ1-3; no definite D call. With 2 bases removed from V and 2 bases from J, the gap between germline ends came to 4 bases. The CDR3 runs to 13 residues. CDR3 DNA sequence: TGTGCCAGCAGTTTAAATCCTGGAAACACCATATATTTT. Its protein is CASSLNPGNTIYF.

This clonotype occurred a few times. The V and J genes are TRBV7-9 and TRBJ2-5, with 8 bases lining up with TRBD1. Germline CDR1 SEHNR, CDR2 FQNEAQ (reference sequence). V shed 4 bases, J shed 12 bases, and the junction held 7 bases outside the gene matches. This CDR3 comprises 12 residues. The DNA for the CDR3 is TGTGCCAGCAGCTACGGACAGGGAATGGAGTACTTC. This translates into CASSYGQGMEYF.

This clonotype appeared a few times. The V and J genes are TRBV20-1 and TRBJ1-5; 9 bases align to TRBD1. Germline assignment: CDR1 DFQATT and CDR2 SNEGSKA (reference sequence). The CDR3 is made up of 15 amino acids. Trimming cost V 6 bases and J 2 bases; bases outside gene matches: 8. This chain's CDR3 is CSAQPGQGGNQPQHF. The CDR3 region has the DNA TGCAGTGCACAGCCGGGACAGGGAGGCAATCAGCCCCAGCATTTT.